Below, 15 T cell receptor beta chains from the same sample are listed, as sequenced in a study of CD8 T cells in ankylosing spondylitis. TCRdb recomputed calls from the 5' RACE reads with MiXCR, one row per CDR3 protein. Of about 160,000 distinct CDR3 sequences in the sample, approximately 9% were seen once. The source material was blood, either unsorted or a sorted T cell fraction (not recorded which). These receptor sequences come from a female donor with ankylosing spondylitis or in good health (not recorded which).

There are a few counts of this clonotype. The CDR3 DNA follows: TGTGCCAGCAGTTTAGTTAGCGGGAGCCACAATGAGCAGTTCTTC. Residues: CASSLVSGSHNEQFF. The chain is built from TRBV12-3 or TRBV12-4 and TRBJ2-1, with 9 positions matching TRBD2. V shed 1 base, J shed 5 bases, and the junction held 3 bases outside the gene matches. This CDR3 contains 15 residues.

The V and J genes are TRBV5-1 and TRBJ2-1; a possible D gene is TRBD2 (7 bases). The CDR3 is 16 residues long. Looked up from germline, CDR1 is SGHRS and CDR2 is YFSETQ. The V gene lost 2 bases and the J gene lost 0 bases, with 12 bases spanning the gap. The CDR3 coding sequence is TGCGCCAGCAGCTTCGGGCGGGGGCGCTCCTACAATGAGCAGTTCTTC. Its translation: CASSFGRGRSYNEQFF.

This clonotype was observed a few times. The chain recombines TRBV7-9 with TRBJ2-5, with 8 bases fitting TRBD2. This CDR3 contains 14 residues. V lost 7 bases and J lost 9; bases outside the gene matches: 13. Looked up from germline, CDR1 is SEHNR and CDR2 is FQNEAQ (reference sequence). CDR3 sequence (DNA): TGTGCCAGCACCCTCTTAGCGGGACCTACCCCCCAGTACTTC. It translates to CASTLLAGPTPQYF. Variable domain in full (rest from reference TRBV7-9 and TRBJ2-5): DTGVSQNPRHKITKRGQNVTFRCDPISEHNRLYWYRQTLGQGPEFLTYFQNEAQLEKSRLLSDRFSAERPKGSFSTLEIQRTEQGDSAMYLCASTLLAGPTPQYFGPGTRLLVL.

The chain carries TRBV7-9 and TRBJ1-1; possibly TRBD1 for D (5 bases). Trimming pared 4 bases from V and 0 bases from J, leaving 15 bases between. Germline lookup yields CDR1 SEHNR and CDR2 FQNEAQ (reference sequence). The CDR3 is 16 residues long. In nucleotides, the CDR3 is TGTGCCAGCAGCTCCGGGGGGTGGACAATGAACACTGAAGCTTTCTTT. Protein product: CASSSGGWTMNTEAFF.

On this clonotype itself: Sequence at one end of the junction differs from germline and may be a read error. The chain carries TRBV20-1 and TRBJ2-7, with no clear D. Germline values: CDR1 DFQATT, CDR2 SNEGSKA (reference sequence). This CDR3 has 13 residues. The CDR3 region has the DNA TGCAGTGCTAGAGGGGCCCATAGGCCCGAGCAGAACTTC. Translated, it gives CSARGAHRPEQNF.

The sample holds many counts of this clonotype. The V call is TRBV29-1, the J call TRBJ2-7; D unresolved. The CDR3 sequence is 13 residues long. Trimming removed 6 bases at V and 5 bases at J, with 17 bases between. Germline values: CDR1 SQVTM, CDR2 ANQGSEA. The CDR3 reads CSVWTAEGDEQYF. Written as DNA, the CDR3 is TGCAGCGTCTGGACGGCGGAAGGTGACGAGCAGTACTTC.

This clonotype was recorded a few times. This chain connects TRBV12-3 or TRBV12-4 to TRBJ1-1; D remains unclear. CDR3 length: 13 amino acids. Trimming took 6 bases from V and 1 from J, leaving 9 bases between them. The CDR3 loop is CASSKLGNTEAFF. CDR3 DNA: TGTGCCAGCAGCAAATTGGGGAACACTGAAGCTTTCTTT.

This clonotype was observed a few times. V usage is TRBV9 and J usage is TRBJ2-1; D is unresolved. The V end lost 3 bases, the J end lost 10 bases, and 8 bases lay between the germline ends. Germline lookup yields CDR1 SGDLS and CDR2 YYNGEE. The CDR3 extends over 11 amino acids. DNA of the CDR3: TGTGCCAGCAGCGCCGGGTCAGAGCAGTTCTTC. It translates to CASSAGSEQFF.

This clonotype was seen repeatedly, ten times or more. The chain recombines TRBV28 with TRBJ2-7; the D is unclear. The CDR3 loop spans 12 amino acids. Germline V gene lookup returns CDR1 MDHEN and CDR2 SYDVKM. Trimming removed 3 bases from V and 6 bases from J, with 9 bases in between. CDR3 coding DNA: TGTGCCAGCAGTTTCCCTCGGGCCGAGCAGTACTTC. Encoded protein: CASSFPRAEQYF.

V usage is TRBV7-8 and J usage is TRBJ2-5; no firm D call. Per the germline V gene, CDR1 is SGHVS and CDR2 is FQNEAQ. This CDR3 contains 12 residues. Between the trimmed V and J ends, which lost 7 bases and 5 bases, there was a span of 11 bases. CDR3 amino acids: CASKAPGETQYF. DNA of the CDR3: TGTGCCAGCAAGGCTCCCGGGGAGACCCAGTACTTC.

This clonotype was counted only a few times. The chain has TRBV20-1 and TRBJ2-7; D gene uncertain. CDR3 size: 12 residues. The V and J ends lost 7 bases and 3 bases respectively, with 13 bases between them. Germline V gives CDR1 DFQATT, CDR2 SNEGSKA (reference sequence). The CDR3 region is CSGSSGYYEQYF. The CDR3 nucleotides read TGCAGTGGGTCATCGGGTTACTACGAGCAGTACTTC.

This clonotype was detected many times. The chain employs TRBV7-9 and TRBJ2-1; 15 bases agree with TRBD2. Germline V gives CDR1 SEHNR, CDR2 FQNEAQ (reference sequence). CDR3 length: 15 residues. The trim removed 5 bases at V and 7 bases at J, leaving 3 bases unmatched. The CDR3 reads CASSPGTSGGNEQFF. The CDR3 bases are TGTGCCAGCAGCCCCGGGACTAGCGGGGGGAATGAGCAGTTCTTC.

This clonotype has a single count. The chain links TRBV30 to TRBJ2-2; no clear D. With 1 base removed from V and 5 bases from J, the gap between germline ends came to 2 bases. CDR3 size: 11 residues. CDR1 and CDR2 (germline): GTSNPN, SVGIG (reference sequence). The CDR3 sequence: CAWSGTGELFF. The DNA for the CDR3 is TGTGCCTGGAGTGGGACCGGGGAGCTGTTTTTT.

The table lists this clonotype with a few counts. The genes are TRBV21-1 and TRBJ2-4; TRBD2 is the table's D call, not checked against the DNA. TRBV21-1 is deemed a pseudogene. The CDR3 has 20 residues. CDR3 sequence: CASSSVREGPSLLAKNIQYF. The CDR3 region has the DNA TGTGCCAGCAGCTCCGTCAGAGAGGGACCGTCTCTTCTAGCCAAAAACATTCAGTACTTC.

The chain combines TRBV27 with TRBJ2-2; D is ambiguous. CDR3 length: 16 residues. The V end was cut by 2 bases, the J end by 3 bases, with 13 bases between. Germline V gene data show CDR1 as MNHEY and CDR2 as SMNVEV (reference sequence). The CDR3 sequence: CASSLMGFGYTGELFF. The CDR3 DNA follows: TGTGCCAGCAGTTTAATGGGGTTCGGGTACACCGGGGAGCTGTTTTTT.